This is a list of T cell receptor beta chains from one sample in a study of T cell responses to AZD1222 COVID-19 vaccine. Profiled with immunoSEQ multiplex PCR; TCRdb holds only in-frame clones, not every one. This sample has about 120,000 clones; around 87% occur once, and the top ten carry more than 9%. Sequenced here: peripheral blood, sampled on day 0 of AZD1222 vaccination. The receptors stem from an adult in good health. Both conserved end residues are part of each CDR3.

J gene | V gene | CDR3 protein
TRBJ1-1 | TRBV27 | CASRSQGGRTEAFF
TRBJ2-7 | TRBV29-1 | CSVGNSLEQYF
TRBJ1-1 | TRBV19 | CAAGGGIRAEAFF
TRBJ1-3 | TRBV6-5 | CASSTTGSRNTIYF
TRBJ1-2 | TRBV4-1 | CASSQDYRTVYGYTF
TRBJ2-1 | TRBV11-2 | CASSLSRAIPNEQFF
TRBJ2-3 | TRBV9 | CASSLRWDTQYF
TRBJ1-5 | TRBV27 | CASSLAGSGQPQHF
TRBJ1-1 | TRBV7-3 | CASSAIMGGGAFF
TRBJ1-3 | TRBV6-2/TRBV6-3 | CASSSTGPNSGNTIYF
TRBJ1-6 | TRBV30 | CAYDRERSPLHF
TRBJ2-1 | TRBV19 | CASSAGQGATNEQFF
TRBJ1-1 | TRBV19 | CASSPGTGRTEAFF
TRBJ1-3 | TRBV4-2 | CASSADRASTGNTIYF
TRBJ2-3 | TRBV9 | CASSVAPPGTSGGTDTQYF
TRBJ1-2 | TRBV19 | CASGGKLGYTF
TRBJ2-5 | TRBV5-1 | CASSLGLAGGLQETQYF
TRBJ2-5 | TRBV18 | CASSPDVQRGGAETQYF
TRBJ2-7 | TRBV6-5 | CASSYTGGSYEQYF
TRBJ1-6 | TRBV19 | CASSSGSWVDSPLHF
TRBJ2-2 | TRBV28 | CASLREVGNTGELFF
TRBJ1-6 | TRBV28 | CASSWGLGTLHF
TRBJ1-5 | TRBV6-2/TRBV6-3 | CASSYGGQGNQPQHF
TRBJ2-5 | TRBV2 | CARGTGGAETQYF
TRBJ2-2 | TRBV19 | CASSPTWNTGELFF
TRBJ1-1 | TRBV25-1 | CASSGLGAGEAFF
TRBJ2-3 | TRBV5-1 | CASSWGASFSTDTQYF
TRBJ2-5 | TRBV28 | CASSLWDGGQETQYF
TRBJ1-1 | TRBV5-1 | CASSLATGSTEAFF
TRBJ1-1 | TRBV3-1/TRBV3-2 | CASSQDGTVSAEAFF
TRBJ2-7 | TRBV3-1/TRBV3-2 | CASSRAGRGQGAPQYF
TRBJ2-2 | TRBV4-2 | CASSQATSTVRELFF
TRBJ2-2 | TRBV9 | CASSVATGGLTGELFF
TRBJ1-1 | TRBV7-9 | CASSVRGRNTEAFF
TRBJ2-5 | TRBV5-1 | CASSSGLAGEVRETQYF
TRBJ2-7 | TRBV5-1 | CASSSGQALREQYF
TRBJ1-5 | TRBV28 | CASSLRGHNQPQHF
TRBJ2-4 | TRBV2 | CASSARTVANIQYF
TRBJ2-3 | TRBV7-2 | CASRGETDTQYF
TRBJ1-1 | TRBV5-5 | CASSLSDFNTEAFF
TRBJ1-1 | TRBV5-8 | CASSSGDRMNTEAFF
TRBJ1-1 | TRBV28 | CASRMGQVFSSEAFF
TRBJ2-5 | TRBV5-1 | CASSLDRLTETQYF
TRBJ1-5 | TRBV27 | CASSLYPGVGAQHF
TRBJ1-2 | TRBV27 | CASSLNYRGSSYGYTF
TRBJ2-3 | TRBV28 | CASSLLLGTQYF
TRBJ2-3 | TRBV5-8 | CASSLRPGTQYF
TRBJ2-2 | TRBV7-2 | CASSLARDSHTTGELFF